This T cell receptor beta chain was recorded in a study of PD-1 blockade in classical Hodgkin lymphoma. Study conclusions and caveats: There was a significant rise in CD4+ TCR diversity by C4D1, with no such rise for CD8+. Partial responders and progressors had significantly lower baseline TCR diversity. Patients excluded were those beginning nivolumab under 1 year after ASCT. Newly diagnosed patients were reported to start with lower TCR diversity than healthy donors.

The table lists this clone with a few counts. Its matching antigen is unknown. V was cut by 7 bases and J by 1 base, with 9 bases left in between. This CDR3 region has 13 residues. Produced via immunoSEQ multiplex PCR; TCRdb's table is partial and in-frame only. This sample has 15,000 to 20,000 clones; roughly 83% occur once, and the top ten carry 18%. Relapse was seen in all patients after autologous stem cell transplantation, and brentuximab vedotin exposure was variable. The chain employs TRBV6-7 and TRBJ2-3; D gene ambiguous. TRBV6-7 is designated an ORF whose function remains uncertain. This TCR came from a human donor with classical Hodgkin lymphoma. Here the sequenced sample was peripheral blood mononuclear cells (PBMCs), taken before the second cycle of nivolumab. Here the CDR3 reads CASKKPRTDTQYF. The CDR3 DNA is TGTGCCAGCAAAAAGCCTCGCACAGATACGCAGTATTTT.